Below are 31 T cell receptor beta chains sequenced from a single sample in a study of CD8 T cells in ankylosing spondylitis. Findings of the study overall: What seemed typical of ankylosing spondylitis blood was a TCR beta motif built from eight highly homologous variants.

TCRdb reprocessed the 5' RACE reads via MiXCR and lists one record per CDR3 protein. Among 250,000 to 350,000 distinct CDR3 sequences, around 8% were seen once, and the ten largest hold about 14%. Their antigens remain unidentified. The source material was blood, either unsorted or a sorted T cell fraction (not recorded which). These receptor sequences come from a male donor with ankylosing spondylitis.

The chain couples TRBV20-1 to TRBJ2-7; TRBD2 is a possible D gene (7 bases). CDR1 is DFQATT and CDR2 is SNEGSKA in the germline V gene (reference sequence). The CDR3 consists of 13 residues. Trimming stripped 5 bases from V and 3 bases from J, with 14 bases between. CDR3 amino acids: CSASRGGGYEQYF. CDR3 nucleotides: TGCAGTGCTTCCCGAGGGGGGGGCTACGAGCAGTACTTC.

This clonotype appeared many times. The CDR3 nucleotides read TGCGCCAGCCGTCACAGTTTGCCCTACGAGCAGTACTTC. As protein: CASRHSLPYEQYF. The genes are TRBV5-1 and TRBJ2-7; D remains ambiguous. V was cut by 7 bases and J by 2 bases, with 13 bases left in between. CDR1 is SGHRS, CDR2 YFSETQ, per germline. This CDR3 region has 13 residues.

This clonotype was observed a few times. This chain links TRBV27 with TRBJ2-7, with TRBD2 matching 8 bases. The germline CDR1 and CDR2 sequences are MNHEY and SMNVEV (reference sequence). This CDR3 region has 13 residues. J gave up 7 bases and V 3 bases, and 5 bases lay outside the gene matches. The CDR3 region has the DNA TGTGCCAGCAGTTTGGTTCGGGAGGGAGAGCAGTACTTC. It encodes CASSLVREGEQYF.

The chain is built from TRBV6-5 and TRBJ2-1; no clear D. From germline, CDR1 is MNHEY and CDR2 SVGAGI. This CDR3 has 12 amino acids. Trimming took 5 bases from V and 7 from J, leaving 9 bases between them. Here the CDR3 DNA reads TGTGCCAGCAGTCGACAACGGAATGAGCAGTTCTTC. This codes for CASSRQRNEQFF.

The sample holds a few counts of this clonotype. CDR3 in DNA: TGTGCCAGCAAAGTAACAGGGGGGGACACTGAAGCTTTCTTT. Residues: CASKVTGGDTEAFF. The rearrangement joins TRBV2 to TRBJ1-1, with TRBD1 identical over 8 bases. V trimming: 7 bases; J trimming: 3 bases; junction bases outside the gene matches: 7. The CDR3 is made up of 14 amino acids. Per the germline V gene, CDR1 is SNHLY and CDR2 is FYNNEI.

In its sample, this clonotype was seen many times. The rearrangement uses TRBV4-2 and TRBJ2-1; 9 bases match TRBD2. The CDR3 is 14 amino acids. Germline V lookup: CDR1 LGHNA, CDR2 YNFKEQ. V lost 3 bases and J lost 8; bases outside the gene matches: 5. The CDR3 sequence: CASSQASGIYEQFF. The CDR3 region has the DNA TGTGCCAGCAGCCAGGCTAGCGGGATTTATGAGCAGTTCTTC.

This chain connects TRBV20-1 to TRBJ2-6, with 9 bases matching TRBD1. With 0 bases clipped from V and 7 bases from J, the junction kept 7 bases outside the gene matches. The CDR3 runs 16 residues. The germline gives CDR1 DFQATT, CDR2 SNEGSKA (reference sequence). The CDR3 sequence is CSAREPGQGRANVLTF. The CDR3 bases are TGCAGTGCTAGAGAACCGGGACAGGGTAGAGCCAACGTCCTGACTTTC.

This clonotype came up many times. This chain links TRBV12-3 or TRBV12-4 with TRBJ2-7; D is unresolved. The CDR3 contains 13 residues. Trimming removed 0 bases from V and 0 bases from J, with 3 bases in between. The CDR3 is CASSLAVSYEQYF. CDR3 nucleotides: TGTGCCAGCAGTTTAGCAGTCTCCTACGAGCAGTACTTC.

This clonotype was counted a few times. As DNA, the CDR3 is TGTGCCAGCAGTGAATCTCCAGGCAATCAGCCCCAGCATTTT. This gives the protein CASSESPGNQPQHF. This chain links TRBV2 with TRBJ1-5; D unresolved. From germline, CDR1 is SNHLY and CDR2 FYNNEI. V was trimmed by 2 bases and J by 2 bases, leaving 7 bases between them. This CDR3 has 14 residues.

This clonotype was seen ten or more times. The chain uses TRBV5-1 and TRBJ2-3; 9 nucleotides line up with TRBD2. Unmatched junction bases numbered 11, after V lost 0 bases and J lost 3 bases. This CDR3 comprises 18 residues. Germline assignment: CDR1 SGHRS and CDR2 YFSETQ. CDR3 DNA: TGCGCCAGCAGCTTGGGGGCGATAGCGGGAGTGGGGACAGATACGCAGTATTTT. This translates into CASSLGAIAGVGTDTQYF.

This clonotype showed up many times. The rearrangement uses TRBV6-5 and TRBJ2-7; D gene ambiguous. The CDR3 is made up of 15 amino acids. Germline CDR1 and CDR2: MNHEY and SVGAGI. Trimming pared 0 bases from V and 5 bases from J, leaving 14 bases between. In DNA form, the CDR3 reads TGTGCCAGCAGTTACTCGCAAAACAGACTTGACGAGCAGTACTTC. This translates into CASSYSQNRLDEQYF.

CDR3 in amino acids: CASSFFSGVRETQYF. The CDR3 nucleotides are TGCGCCAGCAGCTTCTTTAGCGGGGTGCGTGAGACCCAGTACTTC. The gene calls are TRBV5-1 and TRBJ2-5; 8 bases match TRBD2. The CDR3 has 15 residues. Germline assignment: CDR1 SGHRS and CDR2 YFSETQ. V was clipped by 2 bases and J by 5 bases; unmatched bases: 8.

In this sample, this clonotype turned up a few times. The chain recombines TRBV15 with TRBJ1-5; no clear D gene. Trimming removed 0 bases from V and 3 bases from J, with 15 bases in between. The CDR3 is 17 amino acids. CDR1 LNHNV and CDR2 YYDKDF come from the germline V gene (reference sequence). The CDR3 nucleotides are TGTGCCACCAGCAGAGATGGAGGGCCACCTCTCAATCAGCCCCAGCATTTT. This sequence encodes CATSRDGGPPLNQPQHF.

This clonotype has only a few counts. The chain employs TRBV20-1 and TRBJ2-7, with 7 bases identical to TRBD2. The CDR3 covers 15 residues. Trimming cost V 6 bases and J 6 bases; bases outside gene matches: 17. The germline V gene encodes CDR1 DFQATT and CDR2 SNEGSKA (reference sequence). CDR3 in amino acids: CSASPGGGPESEQYF. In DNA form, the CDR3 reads TGCAGTGCGTCCCCCGGGGGAGGGCCGGAGAGCGAGCAGTACTTC.

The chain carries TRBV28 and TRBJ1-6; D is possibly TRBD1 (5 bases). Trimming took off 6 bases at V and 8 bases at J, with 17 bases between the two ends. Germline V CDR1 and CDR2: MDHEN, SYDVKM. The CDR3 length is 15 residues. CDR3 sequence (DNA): TGTGCCAGCAGCCGACCTCAGACAGTTTATTCACCCCTCCACTTT. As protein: CASSRPQTVYSPLHF.

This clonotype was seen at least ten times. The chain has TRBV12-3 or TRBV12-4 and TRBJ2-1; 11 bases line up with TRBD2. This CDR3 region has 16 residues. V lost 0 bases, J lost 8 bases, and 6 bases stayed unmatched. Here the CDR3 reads CASSLALAGGGDEQFF. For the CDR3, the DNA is TGTGCCAGCAGTTTAGCGCTAGCGGGAGGAGGGGATGAGCAGTTCTTC.

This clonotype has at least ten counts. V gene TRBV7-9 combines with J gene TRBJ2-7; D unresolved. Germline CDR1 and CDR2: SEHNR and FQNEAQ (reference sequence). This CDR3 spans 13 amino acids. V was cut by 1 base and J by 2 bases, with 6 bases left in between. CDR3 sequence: CASSLGTAYEQYF. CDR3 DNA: TGTGCCAGCAGCTTAGGAACAGCCTACGAGCAGTACTTC.

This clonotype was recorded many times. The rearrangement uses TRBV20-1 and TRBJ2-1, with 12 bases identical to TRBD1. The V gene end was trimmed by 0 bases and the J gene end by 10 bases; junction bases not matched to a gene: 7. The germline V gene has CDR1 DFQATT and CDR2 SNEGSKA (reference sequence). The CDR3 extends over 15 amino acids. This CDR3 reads CSARDPGQGAWEQFF. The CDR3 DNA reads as TGCAGTGCTAGAGATCCGGGACAGGGGGCCTGGGAGCAGTTCTTC.

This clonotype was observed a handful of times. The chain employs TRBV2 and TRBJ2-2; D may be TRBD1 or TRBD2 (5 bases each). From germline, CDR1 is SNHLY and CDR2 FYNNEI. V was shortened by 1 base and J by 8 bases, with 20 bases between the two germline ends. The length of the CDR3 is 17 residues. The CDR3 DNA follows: TGTGCCAGCAGTGAAGACCGGGACGGACCCTATAGGGGGGAGCTGTTTTTT. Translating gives CASSEDRDGPYRGELFF.

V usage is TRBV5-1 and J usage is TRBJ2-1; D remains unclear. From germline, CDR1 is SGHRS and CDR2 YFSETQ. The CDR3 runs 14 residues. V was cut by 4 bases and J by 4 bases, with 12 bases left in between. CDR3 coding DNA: TGCGCCAGCAGCCTTCAGTCCCAGTACAATGAGCAGTTCTTC. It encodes CASSLQSQYNEQFF. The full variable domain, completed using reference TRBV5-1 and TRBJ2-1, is KAGVTQTPRYLIKTRGQQVTLSCSPISGHRSVSWYQQTPGQGLQFLFEYFSETQRNKGNFPGRFSGRQFSNSRSEMNVSTLELGDSALYLCASSLQSQYNEQFFGPGTRLTVL.

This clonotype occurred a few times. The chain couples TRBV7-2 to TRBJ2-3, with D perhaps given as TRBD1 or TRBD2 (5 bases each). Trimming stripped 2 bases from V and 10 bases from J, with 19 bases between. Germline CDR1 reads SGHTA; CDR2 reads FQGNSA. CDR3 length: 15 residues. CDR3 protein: CASSLPGPTVRAQYF. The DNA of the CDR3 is TGTGCCAGCAGCTTACCGGGACCTACCGTACGAGCGCAGTATTTT.

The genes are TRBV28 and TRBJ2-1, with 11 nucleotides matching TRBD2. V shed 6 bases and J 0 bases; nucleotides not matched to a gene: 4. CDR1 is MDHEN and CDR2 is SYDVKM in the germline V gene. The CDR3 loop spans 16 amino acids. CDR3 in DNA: TGTGCCAGCAGCACCCTAGCGGGAGGCTCCTACAATGAGCAGTTCTTC. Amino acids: CASSTLAGGSYNEQFF. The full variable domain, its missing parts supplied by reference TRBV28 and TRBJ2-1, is DVKVTQSSRYLVKRTGEKVFLECVQDMDHENMFWYRQDPGLGLRLIYFSYDVKMKEKGDIPEGYSVSREKKERFSLILESASTNQTSMYLCASSTLAGGSYNEQFFGPGTRLTVL.

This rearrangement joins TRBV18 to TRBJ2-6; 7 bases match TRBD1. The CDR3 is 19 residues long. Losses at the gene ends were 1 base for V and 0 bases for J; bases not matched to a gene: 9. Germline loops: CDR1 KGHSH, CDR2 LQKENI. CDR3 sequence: CASSPLRMDRSSGANVLTF. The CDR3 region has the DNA TGTGCCAGCTCACCACTCCGGATGGACAGGAGCTCTGGGGCCAACGTCCTGACTTTC. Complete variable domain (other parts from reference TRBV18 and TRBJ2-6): NAGVMQNPRHLVRRRGQEARLRCSPMKGHSHVYWYRQLPEEGLKFMVYLQKENIIDESGMPKERFSAEFPKEGPSILRIQQVVRGDSAAYFCASSPLRMDRSSGANVLTFGAGSRLTVL.

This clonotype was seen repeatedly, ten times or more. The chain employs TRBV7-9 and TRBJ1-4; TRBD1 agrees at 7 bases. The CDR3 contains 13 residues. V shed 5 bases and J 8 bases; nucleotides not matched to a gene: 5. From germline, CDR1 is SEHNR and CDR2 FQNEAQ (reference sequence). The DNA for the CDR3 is TGTGCCAGCAGCGTCCGGGACAGCGAAAAACTGTTTTTT. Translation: CASSVRDSEKLFF.

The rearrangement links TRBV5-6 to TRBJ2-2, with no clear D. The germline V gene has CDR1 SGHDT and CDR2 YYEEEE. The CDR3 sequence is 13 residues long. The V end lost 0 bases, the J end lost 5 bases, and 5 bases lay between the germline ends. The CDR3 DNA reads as TGTGCCAGCAGCTTGGAACCTACCGGGGAGCTGTTTTTT. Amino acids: CASSLEPTGELFF.

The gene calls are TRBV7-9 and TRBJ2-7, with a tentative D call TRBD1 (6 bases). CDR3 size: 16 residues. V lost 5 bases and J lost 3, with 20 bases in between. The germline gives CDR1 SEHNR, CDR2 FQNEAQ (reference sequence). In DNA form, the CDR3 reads TGTGCCAGCAGCCCCCAAACAAGTGGGACAAACTACGAGCAGTACTTC. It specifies CASSPQTSGTNYEQYF.

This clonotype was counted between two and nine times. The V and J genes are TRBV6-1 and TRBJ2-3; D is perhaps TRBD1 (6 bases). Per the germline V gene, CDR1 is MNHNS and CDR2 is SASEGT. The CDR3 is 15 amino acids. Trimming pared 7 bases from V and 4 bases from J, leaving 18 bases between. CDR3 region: CASTRGGVRSDTQYF. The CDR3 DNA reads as TGTGCCAGCACCCGAGGGGGAGTTAGGTCAGATACGCAGTATTTT.

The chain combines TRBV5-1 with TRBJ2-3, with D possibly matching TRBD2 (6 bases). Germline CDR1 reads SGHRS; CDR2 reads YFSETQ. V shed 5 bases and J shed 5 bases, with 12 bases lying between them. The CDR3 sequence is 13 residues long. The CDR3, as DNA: TGCGCCAGCAGAGGAGGGGAAGTAGATACGCAGTATTTT. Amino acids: CASRGGEVDTQYF. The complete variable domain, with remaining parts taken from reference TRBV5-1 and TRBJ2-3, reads KAGVTQTPRYLIKTRGQQVTLSCSPISGHRSVSWYQQTPGQGLQFLFEYFSETQRNKGNFPGRFSGRQFSNSRSEMNVSTLELGDSALYLCASRGGEVDTQYFGPGTRLTVL.

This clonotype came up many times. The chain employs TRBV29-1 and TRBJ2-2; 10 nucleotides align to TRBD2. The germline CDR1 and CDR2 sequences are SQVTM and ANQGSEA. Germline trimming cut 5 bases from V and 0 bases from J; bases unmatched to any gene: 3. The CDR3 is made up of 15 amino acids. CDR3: CSVLAGGPNTGELFF. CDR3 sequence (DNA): TGCAGCGTTTTAGCGGGAGGCCCGAACACCGGGGAGCTGTTTTTT.

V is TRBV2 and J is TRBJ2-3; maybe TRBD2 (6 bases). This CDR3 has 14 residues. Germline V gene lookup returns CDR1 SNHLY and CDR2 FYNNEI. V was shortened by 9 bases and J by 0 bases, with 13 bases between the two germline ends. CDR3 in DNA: TGTGCCAGTCTTCGGGAGCGGAGCACAGATACGCAGTATTTT. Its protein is CASLRERSTDTQYF. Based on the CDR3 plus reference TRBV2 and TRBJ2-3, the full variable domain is EPEVTQTPSHQVTQMGQEVILRCVPISNHLYFYWYRQILGQKVEFLVSFYNNEISEKSEIFDDQFSVERPDGSNFTLKIRSTKLEDSAMYFCASLRERSTDTQYFGPGTRLTVL.

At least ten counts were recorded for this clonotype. CDR3 amino acids: CASSYSGQGAFEQFF. For the CDR3, the DNA is TGTGCCAGCAGTTACTCGGGACAGGGGGCTTTTGAGCAGTTCTTC. This sequence joins TRBV6-5 and TRBJ2-1; the match to TRBD1 covers 12 bases. CDR1 is MNHEY and CDR2 is SVGAGI in the germline V gene. There are 15 residues in the CDR3. J lost 9 bases, V lost 0 bases, and 3 bases had no gene match.